This TCR beta chain was obtained from a study of OX40 agonist ivuxolimab in advanced cancers. For the wider study: Ivuxolimab was a fully human IgG2 agonistic monoclonal antibody targeting the costimulatory receptor OX40 (CD134). Patients were allowed to have had prior anti-PD-1, anti-PD-L1 or anti-CTLA-4 therapy, and around 40% of the dose-escalation patients had previously received checkpoint inhibitors. The dose-escalation cohort was 82.7% male with a mean age of roughly 62 years, ranging from roughly 23 to 90. Partial responses occurred in three dose-escalation patients, of whom one had hepatocellular carcinoma and two had cutaneous melanoma. Peripheral TCRbeta sequencing was intended to test whether TCR sequence diversity was altered and clonal T-cell expansion was caused by ivuxolimab. Intravenous ivuxolimab was administered to patients every 2 weeks at six dose levels: 0.01, 0.1, 0.3, 1.5, 3 and 10 mg/kg. Among the roughly 52 dose-escalation patients, roughly 20 had hepatocellular carcinoma, roughly 15 melanoma, 9 renal cell carcinoma and 9 head and neck cancer. The paper reports the monotherapy dose-escalation portion (N of about 51 patients) of the phase I ivuxolimab trial. General study outcomes and caveats: In the 0.1-3.0 mg/kg groups, partial responders were among the patients with the lowest normalized peripheral clonal expansion, particularly in CD8+ T cells. Low levels of normalized T-cell clonal expansion were also seen in some nonresponding patients. At doses from 0.1 to 3.0 mg/kg, clonal expansion was seen in both CD4+ and CD8+ blood T cells between baseline and week 6. The antigen specificity of the peripheral T cells that underwent clonal expansion was not determined. On average, CD8+ T cells showed more expanded clones than CD4+ T cells after ivuxolimab.

In this sample, this clone turned up a few times. Which antigen it targets is not known. No quality values exist for individual bases; no much larger clone is one base distant. To sequence the TCRbeta CDR3 region, genomic DNA was isolated from the sorted cells. The immunoSEQ Assay was used for sequencing of TCRbeta CDR3 regions. Sourced from immuneACCESS, this table was stored by TCRdb with only in-frame sequences that have V and J called. A share of the clones is absent; for the studies checked, an unresolved V gene accounts for under half, and the remainder has no known explanation. The sample contains 69,000 or so clones, around 84% of them found a single time. The ten largest clones add up to around 6.7% of the sample. Patients with autoimmune disease history or receiving systemic immunosuppression were excluded from the trial. In every dose cohort, peripheral blood was drawn for TCR sequencing at baseline, cycle 4 day 1, and cycle 7 day 1. The samples were taken from a phase I, first-in-human, multicenter, open-label dose-escalation trial of ivuxolimab. Adults with locally advanced or metastatic melanoma, renal cell carcinoma, hepatocellular carcinoma or head and neck squamous cell carcinoma were enrolled in the trial. Before TCR sequencing, CD4+ T cells and CD8+ T cells were sorted from peripheral blood as separate populations.

The sequence was obtained from an adult with an advanced solid tumor such as melanoma, head and neck, liver or kidney cancer. Sequencing used CD4+ or CD8+ T cells sorted from blood, obtained in a trial of the OX40 agonist ivuxolimab.

Here is the DNA: TGCGCCAGCAGCCTCGATACAGGTAGATCGAACACTGAAGCTTTCTTT. This codes for CASSLDTGRSNTEAFF. The sequence is built from TRBV4-1 and TRBJ1-1; TRBD1 is a weak D gene call, 5 bases matching. In the germline V gene, CDR1 corresponds to MGHRA and CDR2 to YSYEKL. From its cysteine to its phenylalanine, the CDR3 spans 16 amino acids. This entry keeps only the CDR3 DNA: 48 bases, framed from base 1. The trim is 4 bases for V and 1 base for J, with a gap of 16 bases between the germline ends.